This T cell receptor beta chain was identified in a study of OX40 agonist ivuxolimab in advanced cancers. At the level of the study: At 82.7% male, the cohort had a mean age of 60 years, ranging from about 23 to 80.

Trimming stripped 6 bases from V and 1 base from J, with 13 bases between. The CDR3 runs to 15 residues. The germline gives CDR1 MRHNA, CDR2 SNTAGT. As concerns this clone: What it binds is not known.

Overall study findings and caveats: At 0.1 to 3.0 mg/kg and by week 6, clonal expansion occurred in CD4+ and CD8+ blood T cells. At 0.1-3.0 mg/kg, partial responders had clonal expansion among the lowest observed. Average numbers of expanded clones were greater in CD8+ T cells than in CD4+.

The repertoire was sequenced with immunoSEQ multiplex PCR; TCRdb's copy has only in-frame clones and lacks some. The sample lists about 47,000 clones, approximately 90% occurring once. The V and J genes are TRBV6-4 and TRBJ1-5, with D unresolved. The clonotype originates from an adult with an advanced solid tumor such as melanoma, head and neck, liver or kidney cancer. Sequencing was performed on CD4+ or CD8+ T cells sorted from blood, taken in a trial of the OX40 agonist ivuxolimab. CDR3 in amino acids: CASRRPDGSNQPQHF. The CDR3 nucleotides read TGTGCCAGCAGGAGGCCTGACGGGAGCAATCAGCCCCAGCATTTT.